The 18 T cell receptor beta chains below were found in one sample sequenced in a study of T cells in localized non-small cell lung cancer. The data were produced by immunoSEQ multiplex PCR, yet TCRdb's version contains in-frame clones alone and is incomplete. The sample consists of about 78,000 clones, roughly 86% of them appearing once. The sequences come from peripheral blood, collected before any cancer treatment. These receptor sequences come from a man aged 35 to 70 with stage I lung adenocarcinoma.

The rearrangement joins TRBV18 to TRBJ1-3; 7 positions match TRBD1. The CDR3 length is 15 residues. V gave up 6 bases and J gave up 10 bases; unmatched junction bases: 15. Per the germline V gene, CDR1 is KGHSH and CDR2 is LQKENI. CDR3 in amino acids: CASSTSRQGINTIYF. The CDR3 nucleotides are TGTGCCAGCTCCACCTCCCGACAGGGAATAAATACCATATATTTT.

V usage is TRBV28 and J usage is TRBJ1-2; tentatively, D is TRBD1 (5 bases). This CDR3 has 14 amino acids. Germline CDR1 and CDR2: MDHEN and SYDVKM. Trimming took off 2 bases at V and 4 bases at J, with 11 bases between the two ends. This CDR3 reads CASSLAGNGYGYTF. CDR3 coding DNA: TGTGCCAGCAGTTTAGCAGGGAATGGCTATGGCTACACCTTC.

The gene calls are TRBV19 and TRBJ2-2, with D unresolved. Germline V gene sequence: CDR1 LNHDA, CDR2 SQIVND (reference sequence). V was cut by 7 bases and J by 6 bases, with 6 bases left in between. This CDR3 contains 11 residues. The DNA of the CDR3 is TGTGCCAGTAAGCTAGCCGGGGAGCTGTTTTTT. Its translation: CASKLAGELFF.

The chain employs TRBV10-3 and TRBJ2-5, with 7 bases that match TRBD2. This CDR3 is built from 14 residues. J lost 5 bases, V lost 2 bases, and 5 bases had no gene match. Germline V CDR1 and CDR2: ENHRY, SYGVKD. The CDR3 DNA sequence: TGTGCCATCAGTGAGGGACTAGGAGCCGAGACCCAGTACTTC. Translated, it gives CAISEGLGAETQYF.

The genes are TRBV5-6 and TRBJ1-1; possibly TRBD1 for D (6 bases). CDR3 length: 16 amino acids. Germline CDR1 reads SGHDT; CDR2 reads YYEEEE. Trimming left V 0 bases short and J 0 bases short, with 12 bases between. The CDR3 coding sequence is TGTGCCAGCAGCTTGGGGGGGCTCTTCATGAACACTGAAGCTTTCTTT. It yields the protein CASSLGGLFMNTEAFF.

The chain links TRBV28 to TRBJ2-3, with 10 nucleotides matching TRBD1. The CDR3 loop spans 16 amino acids. Germline V lookup: CDR1 MDHEN, CDR2 SYDVKM. V gave up 5 bases and J gave up 4 bases; unmatched junction bases: 9. CDR3 amino acids: CASSPGRDRGSDTQYF. DNA for the CDR3: TGTGCCAGCAGTCCCGGCCGGGACAGGGGTTCAGATACGCAGTATTTT.

The chain employs TRBV6-5 and TRBJ1-2, with D uncertain. This CDR3 has 13 residues. CDR1 and CDR2 (germline): MNHEY, SVGAGI. Trimming pared 0 bases from V and 8 bases from J, leaving 10 bases between. CDR3 protein: CASSYSGQPGYTF. The CDR3 DNA follows: TGTGCCAGCAGTTACTCAGGCCAACCGGGCTACACCTTC.

The chain combines TRBV6-5 with TRBJ2-7; the D gene is possibly TRBD2 (6 bases). Germline-derived CDR1 and CDR2 are MNHEY and SVGAGI. CDR3 length: 12 amino acids. V was trimmed by 2 bases and J by 11 bases, leaving 13 bases between them. For the CDR3, the DNA is TGTGCCAGCAGTTACCGGGGGAGTCTAAAGTACTTC. It yields the protein CASSYRGSLKYF.

The chain uses TRBV5-4 and TRBJ2-7; weak D call: TRBD1 (6 bases). Trimming pared 2 bases from V and 5 bases from J, leaving 20 bases between. Germline values: CDR1 SGHNT, CDR2 YYREEE (reference sequence). There are 16 residues in the CDR3. In nucleotides, the CDR3 is TGTGCCAGCAGCTTTTACCCGATACAGGGTAACGACGAGCAGTACTTC. Protein sequence: CASSFYPIQGNDEQYF.

J is TRBJ2-3 and V is TRBV19, with 8 bases identical to TRBD2. The germline V gene encodes CDR1 LNHDA and CDR2 SQIVND (reference sequence). This CDR3 comprises 19 residues. The junction had 17 bases not matched to a gene; V was cut back by 4 bases and J by 2 bases. The CDR3 DNA reads as TGTGCCAGTAGTAACCTCCAGGGTGCAGCGGGAGTCTTCACAGATACGCAGTATTTT. Encoded protein: CASSNLQGAAGVFTDTQYF. The whole variable domain, remainder taken from reference TRBV19 and TRBJ2-3, is DGGITQSPKYLFRKEGQNVTLSCEQNLNHDAMYWYRQDPGQGLRLIYYSQIVNDFQKGDIAEGYSVSREKKESFPLTVTSAQKNPTAFYLCASSNLQGAAGVFTDTQYFGPGTRLTVL.

The chain is built from TRBV19 and TRBJ2-5, with TRBD2 as a possible D gene (5 bases). Germline CDR1 is LNHDA and CDR2 is SQIVND (reference sequence). Between the trimmed V and J ends, which lost 3 bases and 5 bases, there was a span of 22 bases. This CDR3 is 17 amino acids long. The CDR3 DNA follows: TGTGCCAGTAGTATGATAGGCTACGGGGTATCGGGGGAGACCCAGTACTTC. It yields the protein CASSMIGYGVSGETQYF.

The chain couples TRBV7-9 to TRBJ2-2; 10 nucleotides agree with TRBD2. There are 15 residues in the CDR3. Germline V gene sequence: CDR1 SEHNR, CDR2 FQNEAQ (reference sequence). J lost 5 bases, V lost 6 bases, and 6 bases had no gene match. CDR3 coding DNA: TGTGCCAGCAGACCTAGCGGGAGTCAAACCGGGGAGCTGTTTTTT. Protein: CASRPSGSQTGELFF. Drawing the rest from reference TRBV7-9 and TRBJ2-2, the complete variable domain is DTGVSQNPRHKITKRGQNVTFRCDPISEHNRLYWYRQTLGQGPEFLTYFQNEAQLEKSRLLSDRFSAERPKGSFSTLEIQRTEQGDSAMYLCASRPSGSQTGELFFGEGSRLTVL.

For the CDR3, the DNA is TGTGCCAGCAGTTACTCGACCAGATCGAACACTGAAGCTTTCTTT. This encodes CASSYSTRSNTEAFF. The gene calls are TRBV6-5 and TRBJ1-1; D gene unclear. The CDR3 spans 15 residues. V was cut by 0 bases and J by 1 base, with 9 bases left in between. CDR1 and CDR2 from the germline V gene are MNHEY and SVGAGI.

The CDR3: CASSWETLAGVADTQYF. The CDR3 DNA reads TGTGCCAGCAGCTGGGAAACCTTAGCGGGAGTGGCAGATACGCAGTATTTT. The J gene is TRBJ2-3, the V gene TRBV5-8, with TRBD2 matching over 9 bases. CDR3 size: 17 residues. The junction had 12 bases not matched to a gene; V was cut back by 3 bases and J by 4 bases. CDR1 is SGHTS, CDR2 YDEGEE, per germline. The full variable domain, completed using reference TRBV5-8 and TRBJ2-3, is EAGVTQSPTHLIKTRGQQATLRCSPISGHTSVYWYQQALGLGLQFLLWYDEGEERNRGNFPPRFSGRQFPNYSSELNVNALELEDSALYLCASSWETLAGVADTQYFGPGTRLTVL.

Regarding this clone: Other DNA sequences from this sample encode an identical CDR3 as well. The V call is TRBV14, the J call TRBJ1-3, with a weak D call TRBD1 (5 bases). The CDR3 covers 14 residues. V dropped 4 bases and J dropped 4 bases, with 11 bases sitting between them. The V gene's germline CDR1 is SGHDN and CDR2 FVKESK. CDR3 loop: CASSPTTAGNTIYF. In nucleotides, the CDR3 is TGTGCCAGCAGCCCCACGACAGCGGGAAACACCATATATTTT.

In its sample, this clone is medium-sized (0.01 to 0.1%). Written as DNA, the CDR3 is TGTGCCAGCAGTTTAACGGCGAACACAGATACGCAGTATTTT. Protein sequence: CASSLTANTDTQYF. The chain joins TRBV27 to TRBJ2-3; D is uncertain. The CDR3 sequence is 14 residues long. The germline V gene has CDR1 MNHEY and CDR2 SMNVEV (reference sequence). The V and J ends lost 2 bases and 2 bases respectively, with 8 bases between them.

The chain couples TRBV7-8 to TRBJ2-5; D perhaps matches TRBD2 (5 bases). This CDR3 spans 16 amino acids. Germline CDR1 SGHVS, CDR2 FQNEAQ. The ends were cut back, 2 bases at V and 6 bases at J, with 19 bases in the middle. CDR3 sequence reads: CASSLFGGEYKKTQYF. CDR3 DNA sequence: TGTGCCAGCAGCTTATTCGGAGGTGAATACAAAAAGACCCAGTACTTC.

The J gene is TRBJ2-1, the V gene TRBV5-1; D tentatively reads TRBD1 or TRBD2 (6 bases each). Trimming took off 4 bases at V and 2 bases at J, with 19 bases between the two ends. This CDR3 is built from 17 residues. Per the germline V gene, CDR1 is SGHRS and CDR2 is YFSETQ. The CDR3 DNA reads as TGCGCCAGCAGCCTGTCCAGGGGCGGGAACACCTACAATGAGCAGTTCTTC. Its translation is CASSLSRGGNTYNEQFF. Full variable domain (remainder filled in from reference TRBV5-1 and TRBJ2-1): KAGVTQTPRYLIKTRGQQVTLSCSPISGHRSVSWYQQTPGQGLQFLFEYFSETQRNKGNFPGRFSGRQFSNSRSEMNVSTLELGDSALYLCASSLSRGGNTYNEQFFGPGTRLTVL.